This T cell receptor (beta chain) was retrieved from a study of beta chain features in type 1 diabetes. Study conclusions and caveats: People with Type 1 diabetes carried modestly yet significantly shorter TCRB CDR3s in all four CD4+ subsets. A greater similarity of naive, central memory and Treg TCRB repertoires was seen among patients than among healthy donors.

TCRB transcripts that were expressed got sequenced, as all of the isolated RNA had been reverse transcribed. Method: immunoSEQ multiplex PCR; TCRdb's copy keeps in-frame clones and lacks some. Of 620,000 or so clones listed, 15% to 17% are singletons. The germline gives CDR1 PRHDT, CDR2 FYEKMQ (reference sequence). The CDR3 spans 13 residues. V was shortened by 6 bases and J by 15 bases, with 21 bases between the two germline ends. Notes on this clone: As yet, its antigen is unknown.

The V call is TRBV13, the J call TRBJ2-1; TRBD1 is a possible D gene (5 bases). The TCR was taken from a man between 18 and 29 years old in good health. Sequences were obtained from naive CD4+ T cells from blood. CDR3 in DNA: TGTGCCAGCAGTCTTAGGCCCAGGGAAGGTCTGTTCTTC. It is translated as CASSLRPREGLFF.